This paragraph covers one TCR beta chain sequence. Its antigen is not known. The sample holds other DNA sequences that translate to the same CDR3. This sample was taken from a study of beta chain features in type 1 diabetes. Study at large: Similarity in age, gender and cell yields was seen between patients and healthy donors. Under 140,000,000 sorted cells were examined across all samples. Overall study results and limits: Lower insertion and higher deletion counts appeared at VDJ junctions in type 1 diabetes patients.

This CDR3 contains 12 residues. Trimming left V 8 bases short and J 2 bases short, with 7 bases between. Germline-derived CDR1 and CDR2 are MDHEN and SYDVKM. Expressed TCRB transcripts were sequenced because the entire RNA isolate underwent reverse transcription. Here immunoSEQ multiplex PCR was the method, and the copy in TCRdb shows in-frame clones only, minus some. This repertoire shows a few hundred thousand clones, 25% to 30% found once; its top ten account for 4%. The J gene is TRBJ2-1, the V gene TRBV28; D unclear. The receptor was derived from a man under 40 in good health. Sequencing was performed on central memory CD4+ T cells from blood. Here the CDR3 DNA reads TGTGCCAGCGTATCCCCCTACAATGAGCAGTTCTTC. Encoded protein: CASVSPYNEQFF. The full variable domain, completed using reference TRBV28 and TRBJ2-1, is DVKVTQSSRYLVKRTGEKVFLECVQDMDHENMFWYRQDPGLGLRLIYFSYDVKMKEKGDIPEGYSVSREKKERFSLILESASTNQTSMYLCASVSPYNEQFFGPGTRLTVL.